This T cell receptor (beta chain) derives from a study of cytomegalovirus exposure and HLA in healthy donors. The study, taken as a whole, reports: Investigators reported 150 to 200 TCR beta chains as tied to cytomegalovirus. In vitro testing confirmed three CMV-associated chains as specific for CMV antigens. Most TCR sequences were seen very rarely across donors, but some public TCRs occurred in many.

Using immunoSEQ multiplex PCR, the repertoire was profiled, and TCRdb retains in-frame clones only, with some absent. In the table there are about 220,000 clones, under 95% of which are singletons. Points on this clone: What it binds is unknown.

From germline, CDR1 is SEHNR and CDR2 FQNEAQ (reference sequence). The CDR3 has 16 amino acids. With 1 base removed from V and 8 bases from J, the gap between germline ends came to 18 bases. V and J are TRBV7-9 and TRBJ2-1; possible D gene TRBD1, 6 bases. The origin of this receptor is a woman in her late teens or twenties in good health and CMV-seronegative. What was sequenced was PBMCs. The CDR3 bases are TGTGCCAGCAGCTTAGGGAGTCCTCAGGGGAAGGATGAGCAGTTCTTC. Its translation: CASSLGSPQGKDEQFF.